This TCR beta chain was profiled in a study of blood T cell repertoires in COVID-19. Overall study context: PBMCs, B-cell-depleted T cells, or T cells were the source of the cDNA or gDNA that made up the material.

Generated by immunoSEQ multiplex PCR, the TCRdb table keeps only in-frame clones and is missing some. The table has around 94,000 clones, 70% to 90% seen once. The trim removed 1 base at V and 4 bases at J, leaving 11 bases unmatched. This CDR3 is built from 18 residues. Germline V gene sequence: CDR1 LGHNA, CDR2 YNFKEQ. Sequenced input: peripheral blood. The chain couples TRBV4-2 to TRBJ2-3; 10 bases map to TRBD2. The TCR comes from a man in his fifties with active COVID-19. The CDR3: CASSQVGRAGGPPDTQYF. The CDR3 nucleotides are TGTGCCAGCAGCCAAGTGGGGAGAGCGGGGGGGCCCCCAGATACGCAGTATTTT.